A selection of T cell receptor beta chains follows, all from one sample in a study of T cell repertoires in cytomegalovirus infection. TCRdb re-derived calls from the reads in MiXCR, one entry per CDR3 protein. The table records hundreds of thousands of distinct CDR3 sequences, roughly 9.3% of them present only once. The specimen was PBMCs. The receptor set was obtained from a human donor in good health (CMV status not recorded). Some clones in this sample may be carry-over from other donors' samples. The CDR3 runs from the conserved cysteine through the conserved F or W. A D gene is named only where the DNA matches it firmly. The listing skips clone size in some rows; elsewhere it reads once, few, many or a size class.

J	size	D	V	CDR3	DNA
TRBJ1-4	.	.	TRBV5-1	CASSHDRSGGKLFF	TGCGCCAGCAGCCACGACAGGTCGGGGGGAAAACTGTTTTTT
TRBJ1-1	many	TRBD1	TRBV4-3	CASSQANTGGVRTEAFF	TGCGCCAGCAGCCAAGCAAACACAGGGGGGGTAAGGACTGAAGCTTTCTTT
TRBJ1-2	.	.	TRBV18	CASSPPGRYNYGYTF	TGTGCCAGCTCACCCCCGGGACGCTATAACTATGGCTACACCTTC
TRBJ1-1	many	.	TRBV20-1	CSARGLGRGRGVNTEAFF	TGCAGTGCTAGAGGGTTAGGCAGGGGAAGAGGGGTGAACACTGAAGCTTTCTTT
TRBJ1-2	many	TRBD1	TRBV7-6	CASSWGQGATGYGYTF	TGTGCCAGCAGCTGGGGACAGGGGGCTACGGGTTATGGCTACACCTTC
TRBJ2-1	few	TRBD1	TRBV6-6	CASSATGGTGFIFNNEQFF	TGTGCCAGCAGTGCGACAGGGGGGACAGGGTTTATTTTCAACAATGAGCAGTTCTTC
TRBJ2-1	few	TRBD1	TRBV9	CASTPSPTGGDEQFF	TGTGCCAGCACCCCCAGCCCGACAGGGGGGGATGAGCAGTTCTTC
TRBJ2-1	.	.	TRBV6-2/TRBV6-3	CASKRSDEQFF	TGTGCCAGCAAACGCAGTGATGAGCAGTTCTTC
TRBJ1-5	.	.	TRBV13	CASSLERHQPQHF	TGTGCCAGCAGCTTAGAGAGGCATCAGCCCCAGCATTTT
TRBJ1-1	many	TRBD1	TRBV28	CASGSGQRNTEAFF	TGTGCCAGCGGATCGGGACAGAGGAACACTGAAGCTTTCTTT
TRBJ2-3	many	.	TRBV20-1	CSAVFQSLDTQYF	TGCAGTGCCGTCTTCCAAAGCTTGGATACGCAGTATTTT
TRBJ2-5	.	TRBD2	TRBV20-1	CSAGVSGRQETQYF	TGCAGTGCCGGGGTTAGCGGGAGGCAAGAGACCCAGTACTTC
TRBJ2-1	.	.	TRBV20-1	CSATGAGSYNEQFF	TGCAGTGCTACCGGGGCTGGCTCCTACAATGAGCAGTTCTTC
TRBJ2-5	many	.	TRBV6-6	CASTPTGHQETQYF	TGTGCCAGCACCCCCACAGGACACCAAGAGACCCAGTACTTC
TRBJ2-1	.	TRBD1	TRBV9	CASSPMTDRFYNEQFF	TGTGCCAGCAGCCCCATGACGGACAGGTTCTACAATGAGCAGTTCTTC
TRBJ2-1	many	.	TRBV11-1	CASSFKSSYNEQFF	TGTGCCAGCAGCTTCAAGAGCTCCTACAATGAGCAGTTCTTC
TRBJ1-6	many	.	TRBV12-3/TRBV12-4	CASSWGSYNSPLHF	TGTGCCAGCAGCTGGGGCTCCTATAATTCACCCCTCCACTTT
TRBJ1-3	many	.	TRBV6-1	CASSTALRQLSGNTIYF	TGTGCCAGCAGTACGGCCTTACGGCAACTCTCTGGAAACACCATATATTTT
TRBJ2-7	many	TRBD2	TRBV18	CASSPPGRAHEQYF	TGTGCCAGCTCACCACCAGGGAGGGCACACGAGCAGTACTTC
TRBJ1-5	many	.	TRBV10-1	CASSDSVTQPQHF	TGCGCCAGCAGTGACTCAGTTACTCAGCCCCAGCATTTT
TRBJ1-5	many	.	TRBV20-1	CSAREDNYSNQPQHF	TGCAGTGCTAGAGAGGACAACTATAGCAATCAGCCCCAGCATTTT